These 21 T cell receptor beta chains came from one sample sequenced in a study of CD8 T cells in ankylosing spondylitis. These receptors' targets are unknown. TCRdb reprocessed the 5' RACE reads with MiXCR, giving one entry per CDR3 protein. The table lists about 800,000 distinct CDR3 sequences, 12% of them singletons. Study-wide points: Ankylosing spondylitis blood appeared to carry a characteristic TCR beta motif of roughly eight highly homologous variants.

Sequenced sample: blood, either unsorted or a sorted T cell fraction (not recorded which). These receptors were taken from a male donor with ankylosing spondylitis.

This chain uses TRBV7-2 with TRBJ2-1, with a tentative D call TRBD2 (6 bases). The CDR3 length is 12 residues. Germline lookup yields CDR1 SGHTA and CDR2 FQGNSA. Trimming cost V 5 bases and J 10 bases, with 12 bases left between them. Here the CDR3 reads CASSQEGLEQFF. Written as DNA, the CDR3 is TGTGCCAGCAGCCAGGAGGGGTTAGAGCAGTTCTTC.

In its sample, this clonotype was seen many times. The V gene is TRBV18, the J gene TRBJ2-1, with D possibly called TRBD1 or TRBD2 (6 bases each). In germline, CDR1 is KGHSH, CDR2 LQKENI. Between the trimmed V and J ends, which lost 0 bases and 4 bases, there was a span of 10 bases. This CDR3 contains 15 residues. The CDR3 DNA reads as TGTGCCAGCTCACCACCCGGGGGCGCTTACAATGAGCAGTTCTTC. Amino acid sequence: CASSPPGGAYNEQFF.

This clonotype appeared a few times. This chain uses TRBV6-1 with TRBJ2-7, with 7 positions matching TRBD1. CDR1 MNHNS and CDR2 SASEGT come from the germline V gene. The CDR3 is 13 residues long. The V and J ends lost 9 bases and 3 bases, in that order; junction bases with no gene match: 8. This chain's CDR3 is CASRQGSGYEQYF. The CDR3 DNA reads as TGTGCCAGTCGACAGGGATCTGGCTACGAGCAGTACTTC.

The rearrangement uses TRBV2 and TRBJ2-5, with no clear D. The CDR3 totals 16 residues. The V end was cut by 5 bases, the J end by 5 bases, with 21 bases between. Germline loops: CDR1 SNHLY, CDR2 FYNNEI. The CDR3: CASSSQQWSRWETQYF. As DNA, the CDR3 is TGTGCCAGCAGTTCACAGCAATGGTCCCGGTGGGAGACCCAGTACTTC.

In its sample, this clonotype was seen a few times. The chain employs TRBV28 and TRBJ2-7; D is perhaps TRBD2 (6 bases). The V and J ends lost 5 bases and 2 bases respectively, with 13 bases between them. From germline, CDR1 is MDHEN and CDR2 SYDVKM. The CDR3 runs 14 residues. CDR3 in DNA: TGTGCCAGCAGTAATCTCAGGACTACCTACGAGCAGTACTTC. It is translated as CASSNLRTTYEQYF.

This clonotype was recorded a few times. The J gene is TRBJ2-2, the V gene TRBV7-6; D perhaps matches TRBD2 (6 bases). Germline values: CDR1 SGHVS, CDR2 FNYEAQ. V shed 5 bases and J shed 0 bases, with 13 bases lying between them. The CDR3 totals 16 residues. The CDR3, as DNA: TGTGCCAGCAGCCGTACAGGAGGGTCGAACACCGGGGAGCTGTTTTTT. This translates into CASSRTGGSNTGELFF.

The CDR3 DNA follows: TGTGCCACCAGTGATCCGACAGGGATCCAAGAGACCCAGTACTTC. Amino acids: CATSDPTGIQETQYF. The chain is built from TRBV24-1 and TRBJ2-5, with TRBD1 matching over 7 bases. The CDR3 consists of 15 residues. V lost 3 bases, J lost 1 base, and 4 bases stayed unmatched. From germline, CDR1 is KGHDR and CDR2 SFDVKD.

V usage is TRBV30 and J usage is TRBJ2-1; 11 nucleotides match TRBD2. The CDR3 length is 20 residues. With 3 bases clipped from V and 4 bases from J, the junction kept 20 bases outside the gene matches. In germline, CDR1 is GTSNPN, CDR2 SVGIG (reference sequence). The DNA of the CDR3 is TGTGCCTGGAGGGCACTCGGGACTAGCGGCCTCTCCGTTTCGTACAATGAGCAGTTCTTC. It encodes CAWRALGTSGLSVSYNEQFF.

This clonotype has a count of ten or more. The rearrangement joins TRBV29-1 to TRBJ2-4, with D maybe TRBD2 (5 bases). The CDR3 contains 11 residues. The germline CDR1 and CDR2 sequences are SQVTM and ANQGSEA. Trimming shortened V by 4 bases and J by 8 bases, and 9 bases separated the two germline ends. This CDR3 reads CSVGELDIQYF. The CDR3 nucleotides read TGCAGCGTTGGGGAGCTCGACATTCAGTACTTC.

This clonotype occurred a few times. This rearrangement joins TRBV7-2 to TRBJ2-6, with a weak D call TRBD1 (5 bases). Trimming stripped 5 bases from V and 1 base from J, with 12 bases between. The germline CDR1 and CDR2 sequences are SGHTA and FQGNSA. CDR3 length: 16 amino acids. CDR3 DNA: TGTGCCAGCAGCCCAAGGGGTCATTCTGGGGCCAACGTCCTGACTTTC. Amino acids: CASSPRGHSGANVLTF.

The chain joins TRBV10-3 to TRBJ2-7; possibly TRBD1 for D (5 bases). CDR1 and CDR2 from the germline V gene are ENHRY and SYGVKD. V lost 6 bases and J 4 bases, leaving 10 bases between the germline ends. The CDR3 covers 12 residues. CDR3 nucleotides: TGTGCCATCAGGGGCGACAGATACGAGCAGTACTTC. Its protein is CAIRGDRYEQYF.

The rearrangement uses TRBV6-4 and TRBJ1-5; D might be TRBD1 (6 bases). The length of the CDR3 is 22 residues. CDR1 is MRHNA, CDR2 SNTAGT, per germline. V dropped 2 bases and J dropped 4 bases, with 33 bases sitting between them. DNA for the CDR3: TGTGCCAGCAGTGACACGCCCCTGGGGGGTAAATACAGGGAGTCTTGGAATCAGCCCCAGCATTTT. The encoded protein is CASSDTPLGGKYRESWNQPQHF.

This clonotype was counted many times. The rearrangement uses TRBV10-3 and TRBJ2-5; the D is unclear. V was clipped by 4 bases and J by 9 bases, with 6 bases between them. The CDR3 sequence is 10 residues long. Germline V gene sequence: CDR1 ENHRY, CDR2 SYGVKD. The CDR3 loop reads CAISARAQYF. DNA for the CDR3: TGTGCCATCAGTGCCCGGGCCCAGTACTTC.

This clonotype was recorded many times. The chain links TRBV7-2 to TRBJ1-4; 7 bases match TRBD1. The germline V gene encodes CDR1 SGHTA and CDR2 FQGNSA. Trimming took 3 bases from V and 8 from J; bases not matched to a gene: 6. This CDR3 comprises 14 residues. CDR3 coding DNA: TGTGCCAGCAGCTTGCAAGGGGGCGCCGAAAAACTGTTTTTT. Translated: CASSLQGGAEKLFF.

This sequence joins TRBV2 and TRBJ1-1; D ambiguous. The CDR3 spans 14 residues. With 4 bases removed from V and 5 bases from J, the gap between germline ends came to 14 bases. Germline-derived CDR1 and CDR2 are SNHLY and FYNNEI. This chain's CDR3 is CASSGQSFETEAFF. DNA of the CDR3: TGTGCCAGCAGTGGGCAGTCGTTCGAGACTGAAGCTTTCTTT.

The V call is TRBV20-1, the J call TRBJ1-6, with D tentatively TRBD1 (5 bases). Germline V CDR1 and CDR2: DFQATT, SNEGSKA (reference sequence). Between the trimmed V and J ends, which lost 0 bases and 8 bases, there was a span of 14 bases. There are 15 residues in the CDR3. The CDR3, as DNA: TGCAGTGCTAGAGATCACCGGGGGGAAGATTCACCCCTCCACTTT. This gives the protein CSARDHRGEDSPLHF.

The chain joins TRBV10-3 to TRBJ1-2; 7 bases agree with TRBD1. This CDR3 is 15 amino acids long. Germline assignment: CDR1 ENHRY and CDR2 SYGVKD. With 6 bases clipped from V and 6 bases from J, the junction kept 13 bases outside the gene matches. CDR3 nucleotides: TGTGCCATCAGCGACCCCCGACAGGGCGCGAATGGCTACACCTTC. As protein: CAISDPRQGANGYTF.

In this sample, this clonotype turned up a few times. J is TRBJ2-3 and V is TRBV9; no reliable D call. Germline CDR1 is SGDLS and CDR2 is YYNGEE. Trimming shortened V by 4 bases and J by 10 bases, and 22 bases separated the two germline ends. The CDR3 runs 15 residues. CDR3 nucleotide sequence: TGTGCCAGCAGCACCGGTGGTAGGCAGTATAATGCGCAGTATTTT. This gives the protein CASSTGGRQYNAQYF.

This chain uses TRBV20-1 with TRBJ2-3; 10 bases fit TRBD2. V lost 6 bases, J lost 0 bases, and 3 bases stayed unmatched. The CDR3 extends over 14 amino acids. Germline CDR1 DFQATT, CDR2 SNEGSKA (reference sequence). The DNA of the CDR3 is TGCAGTGCCGCTAGCGGGGGAAGCACAGATACGCAGTATTTT. Its protein product is CSAASGGSTDTQYF.

CDR3 protein: CASSAGGAMGETQYF. The CDR3, as DNA: TGTGCCAGCAGCGCCGGTGGAGCTATGGGAGAGACCCAGTACTTC. The V gene is TRBV28, the J gene TRBJ2-5; D call uncertain. V was cut by 6 bases and J by 4 bases, with 18 bases left in between. The CDR3 is 15 amino acids. Germline V lookup: CDR1 MDHEN, CDR2 SYDVKM.

V and J are TRBV6-1 and TRBJ2-7; possibly TRBD2 for D (5 bases). Trimming removed 3 bases from V and 3 bases from J, with 15 bases in between. This CDR3 region has 15 residues. In germline, CDR1 is MNHNS, CDR2 SASEGT. The CDR3 region is CASSESEFGGYEQYF. DNA for the CDR3: TGTGCCAGCAGTGAGAGTGAATTTGGAGGCTACGAGCAGTACTTC.